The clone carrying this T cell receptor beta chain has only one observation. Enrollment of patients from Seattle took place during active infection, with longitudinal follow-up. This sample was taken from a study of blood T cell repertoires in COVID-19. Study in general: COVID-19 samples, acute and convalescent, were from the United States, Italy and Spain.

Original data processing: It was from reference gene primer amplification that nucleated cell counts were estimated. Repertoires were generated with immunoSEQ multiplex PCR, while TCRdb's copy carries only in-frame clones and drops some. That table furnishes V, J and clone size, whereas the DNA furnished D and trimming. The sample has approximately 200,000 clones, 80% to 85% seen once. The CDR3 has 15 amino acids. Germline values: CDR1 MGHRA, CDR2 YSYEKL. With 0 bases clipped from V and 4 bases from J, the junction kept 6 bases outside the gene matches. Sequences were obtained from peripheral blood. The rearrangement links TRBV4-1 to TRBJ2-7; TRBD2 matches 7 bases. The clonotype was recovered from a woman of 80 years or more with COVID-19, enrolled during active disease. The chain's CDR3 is CASSQDGGGWYEQYF. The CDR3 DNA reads TGCGCCAGCAGCCAAGATGGCGGGGGATGGTACGAGCAGTACTTC.